What follows are 3 T cell receptor beta chains derived from one specimen sequenced in a study of blood T cells in healthy people across ages. Next came a second PCR, run for roughly 7 to 12 cycles, which used a sample-barcoded 5' primer along with a J-beta primer mix. TCRdb itself ran the 5' RACE reads through MiXCR, one entry per CDR3 protein. The sample shows 1.5 million to 2 million distinct CDR3 sequences, approximately 30% of them seen only once. The sample comprised blood. Receptor source: a woman in her twenties or thirties in good health.

The rearrangement uses TRBV20-1 and TRBJ2-3, with 9 bases lining up with TRBD2. Germline CDR1 and CDR2: DFQATT and SNEGSKA (reference sequence). V shed 2 bases, J shed 1 base, and the junction held 7 bases outside the gene matches. CDR3 length: 16 residues. Here the CDR3 DNA reads TGCAGTGCTAGACCCCTAGCGGGGACACGCACAGATACGCAGTATTTT. This translates into CSARPLAGTRTDTQYF.

This clonotype was recorded a few times. The chain couples TRBV6-5 to TRBJ1-2, with D unresolved. V was pared by 10 bases and J by 8 bases, with 14 bases between. Germline loops: CDR1 MNHEY, CDR2 SVGAGI. The CDR3 sequence is 11 residues long. The CDR3 DNA reads TGTGCCACCGCCGCGGGTGGGGGCTACACCTTC. Translating gives CATAAGGGYTF.

The chain links TRBV29-1 to TRBJ2-5, with 7 bases aligning to TRBD1. CDR1 SQVTM and CDR2 ANQGSEA come from the germline V gene. CDR3 length: 14 residues. J lost 5 bases, V lost 5 bases, and 11 bases had no gene match. As DNA, the CDR3 is TGCAGCGTTCGCCCGGGACAGAATTGGGAGACCCAGTACTTC. Encoded protein: CSVRPGQNWETQYF. The whole variable domain, remainder taken from reference TRBV29-1 and TRBJ2-5, is SAVISQKPSRDICQRGTSLTIQCQVDSQVTMMFWYRQQPGQSLTLIATANQGSEATYESGFVIDKFPISRPNLTFSTLTVSNMSPEDSSIYLCSVRPGQNWETQYFGPGTRLLVL.